Listed below are T cell receptor beta chains from one sample, sequenced in a study of patients and donors after allogeneic stem cell transplantation. MiXCR, applied by TCRdb to the RT-PCR reads, yields one record per CDR3 protein. The table includes about 230,000 distinct CDR3 sequences, roughly an eighth detected once. Sequencing was carried out using blood, either unsorted or a sorted T cell fraction (not recorded which). The origin of the receptors is a human donor who was either an allogeneic HSCT recipient or a stem cell or donor lymphocyte infusion donor (not recorded which). It is not recorded whose cells these are; they may come from a transplant donor. Each CDR3 is given with its conserved first and last residue. The D gene is left open where the match is weak. Size tells how often a clone was seen (once, few, many) or the class of an expanded clone, and some rows leave it out.

-	TRBV3-1	TRBJ2-3	-	CASSHGGPTDTQYF	TGTGCCAGCAGCCATGGGGGGCCGACAGATACGCAGTATTTT
-	TRBV19	TRBJ1-2	-	CASSTTGLYGYTF	TGTGCCAGTAGTACCACAGGGCTTTATGGCTACACCTTC
-	TRBV5-1	TRBJ2-2	many	CASSVTATGELFF	TGCGCCAGCAGCGTGACAGCTACCGGGGAGCTGTTTTTT
-	TRBV6-1	TRBJ2-7	-	CASSAGDTGFYEQYF	TGTGCCAGCAGTGCTGGGGACACTGGGTTCTACGAGCAGTACTTC
-	TRBV15	TRBJ1-1	-	CATSRDKGSSKAFF	TGTGCCACCAGCAGAGATAAGGGCAGCTCTAAAGCTTTCTTT
-	TRBV5-1	TRBJ2-5	few	CASSLTRRGETQYF	TGCGCCAGCAGCTTAACACGTCGAGGGGAGACCCAGTACTTC
-	TRBV25-1	TRBJ1-3	-	CAPQRLSGNTIYF	TGTGCCCCACAGAGACTCTCTGGAAACACCATATATTTT
-	TRBV3-1	TRBJ2-6	-	CASRETGSSGANVLTF	TGTGCCAGCAGAGAGACAGGAAGCTCTGGGGCCAACGTCCTGACTTTC
TRBD2	TRBV7-2	TRBJ2-2	many	CASSGTSGGSGELFF	TGTGCCAGCAGCGGGACTAGCGGGGGGTCCGGGGAGCTGTTTTTT
-	TRBV7-9	TRBJ1-1	-	CASNLPSRDTEAFF	TGTGCCAGCAATTTACCTTCCAGGGACACTGAAGCTTTCTTT
TRBD1	TRBV5-1	TRBJ2-5	-	CASSLADRDQETQYF	TGCGCCAGCAGCTTGGCGGACAGGGACCAAGAGACCCAGTACTTC
TRBD2	TRBV11-2	TRBJ2-2	few	CASRTRLAGGPSNTGELFF	TGTGCCAGCAGAACCCGACTAGCGGGGGGACCTTCGAACACCGGGGAGCTGTTTTTT
-	TRBV6-1	TRBJ1-3	few	CASTRTASSGNTIYF	TGTGCCAGCACTAGGACAGCAAGCTCTGGAAACACCATATATTTT
TRBD1	TRBV10-3	TRBJ1-2	-	CAISTFSGTDIYGYTF	TGTGCCATCAGTACCTTCTCCGGGACAGACATCTATGGCTACACCTTC
TRBD1	TRBV7-2	TRBJ2-7	many	CASSPLKDRGTEQYF	TGTGCCAGCAGCCCTCTAAAGGACAGGGGTACGGAGCAGTACTTC
-	TRBV6-1	TRBJ1-2	-	CASSRTAGGGYTF	TGTGCCAGCAGTCGGACAGCAGGTGGTGGCTACACCTTC
-	TRBV2	TRBJ2-3	-	CASSEEGLSDTQYF	TGTGCCAGCAGTGAAGAGGGCCTGTCGGATACGCAGTATTTT
-	TRBV5-6	TRBJ2-1	many	CASSLVTVVSSYNEQFF	TGTGCCAGCAGCTTAGTCACAGTCGTCAGCTCCTACAATGAGCAGTTCTTC
-	TRBV12-3/TRBV12-4	TRBJ1-5	-	CASSLGQKYQPQHF	TGTGCCAGCAGTTTGGGTCAGAAGTATCAGCCCCAGCATTTT
TRBD2	TRBV27	TRBJ2-3	many	CATRPAGKTRDTQYF	TGTGCCACCCGTCCAGCGGGGAAAACCAGGGATACGCAGTATTTT
-	TRBV4-2	TRBJ1-1	few	CASSQMTRNTEAFF	TGTGCCAGCAGCCAGATGACCCGGAACACTGAAGCTTTCTTT
-	TRBV6-1	TRBJ2-6	-	CASTSLRTPVSGANVLTF	TGTGCCAGCACATCCTTACGGACACCTGTCTCTGGGGCCAACGTCCTGACTTTC